The sequence of this T cell receptor beta chain was determined in a study of cytomegalovirus exposure and HLA in healthy donors. Study-level background: The platform used for the roughly 130 validation repertoires matched that of the approximately 670 first-cohort repertoires, a later analysis reported.

The donors were part of the validation cohort of 95 to 150 subjects. That cohort was separate from the first cohort, which comprised 550 to 750 subjects. The protocol was immunoSEQ multiplex PCR, while the TCRdb copy is restricted to in-frame clones and leaves out a portion. The sample holds about 98,000 clones, approximately 88% seen once. The germline gives CDR1 MNHNS, CDR2 SASEGT. This CDR3 is built from 15 residues. Between the trimmed V and J ends, which lost 0 bases and 4 bases, there was a span of 12 bases. Study conclusions and caveats: Cytomegalovirus association was listed for 164 TCR beta chains. Among the CMV-associated chains, a few were confirmed in vitro as specific for CMV antigens.

This clone was seen only a few times. Its antigen is as yet unknown. The rearrangement links TRBV6-1 to TRBJ1-2; no clear D. This TCR came from a woman in her 30s in good health and CMV-seronegative. Sequencing was performed on PBMCs. CDR3 DNA sequence: TGTGCCAGCAGTGAAGCGGGATGGGGAGGCTATGGCTACACCTTC. Protein: CASSEAGWGGYGYTF.